This T cell receptor (beta chain) was sequenced during a study of T cells in Graves' hyperthyroidism and ophthalmopathy. For the study at large: At the time of initial diagnosis and before any treatment, peripheral blood was collected. General observations from the study: Most thyroid clonotypes that were expanded above 0.001 also turned up in blood. The model anticipated ophthalmopathy a median approximately six months pre-onset.

TCR beta CDR3 regions were amplified from RNA. An initial round of RT-PCR targeting the TCR CDR3 relied on the HTBI primer set. TCRdb passed the multiplex PCR reads through MiXCR, listing each CDR3 protein once. The sample shows roughly 300,000 distinct CDR3 sequences, about 21% of them seen only once. This clonotype occurred many times. Its antigen is unidentified. Aged 18 to 65, the patients had hyperthyroidism that was newly diagnosed and had lasted under 2 months. The germline V and J ends were trimmed by 2 bases and 7 bases, with 12 bases remaining between them. The CDR3 is 15 amino acids. Looked up from germline, CDR1 is MNHNS and CDR2 is SASEGT.

This receptor was obtained from a woman between 50 and 59 years old with Graves' hyperthyroidism. V and J are TRBV6-1 and TRBJ1-6, with no clear D. Material: blood. As DNA, the CDR3 is TGTGCCAGCAGTGAAATCCCTGGCAGCAATTCACCCCTCCACTTT. This translates into CASSEIPGSNSPLHF.